The 8 T cell receptor beta chains presented below share a single source sample, sequenced in a study of technical replicates of blood from a handful of donors. Sequencing used immunoSEQ multiplex PCR; TCRdb keeps in-frame clones, though not all of them. The sample has about 83,000 clones, 96% seen once. Sequencing was performed on T cells isolated from PBMCs. These receptors were collected from a human donor in good health.

The rearrangement joins TRBV4-1 to TRBJ2-7; TRBD2 matches at 9 bases. Germline V gene sequence: CDR1 MGHRA, CDR2 YSYEKL. V lost 1 base to trimming and J lost 5 bases; unmatched junction nucleotides: 15. This CDR3 has 18 amino acids. The CDR3 DNA follows: TGCGCCAGCAGCCAAGGGGACATGGTGCTAGCGGGAATGAACGAGCAGTACTTC. It translates to CASSQGDMVLAGMNEQYF.

This chain links TRBV4-3 with TRBJ2-5; TRBD2 matches 10 bases. The trim removed 4 bases at V and 2 bases at J, leaving 4 bases unmatched. Per the germline V gene, CDR1 is LGHNA and CDR2 is YSLEER. This CDR3 region has 15 residues. CDR3 residues: CASSLILAGQETQYF. The DNA for the CDR3 is TGCGCCAGCAGCCTCATACTAGCGGGACAAGAGACCCAGTACTTC.

The chain links TRBV11-1 to TRBJ2-4; 9 nucleotides match TRBD2. Germline CDR1 is SGHAT and CDR2 is FQDESV (reference sequence). CDR3 length: 17 residues. Germline trimming cut 1 base from V and 0 bases from J; bases unmatched to any gene: 4. This CDR3 is CASSLGVAGAAKNIQYF. In nucleotides, the CDR3 is TGTGCCAGCAGCTTAGGGGTAGCGGGAGCAGCCAAAAACATTCAGTACTTC.

The V gene is TRBV2, the J gene TRBJ2-7; 11 bases map to TRBD1. Looked up from germline, CDR1 is SNHLY and CDR2 is FYNNEI. The CDR3 consists of 14 residues. The V gene end was trimmed by 4 bases and the J gene end by 5 bases; junction bases not matched to a gene: 4. CDR3 residues: CASSAGQGVHEQYF. For the CDR3, the DNA is TGTGCCAGCAGTGCGGGACAGGGGGTCCACGAGCAGTACTTC.

The J gene is TRBJ2-2, the V gene TRBV6-5, with a possible D match to TRBD1 (5 bases). V gave up 7 bases and J gave up 6 bases, with 6 bases separating them. This CDR3 spans 11 amino acids. Per germline, CDR1 MNHEY and CDR2 SVGAGI. CDR3 in amino acids: CASMGPGELFF. CDR3 sequence (DNA): TGTGCCAGCATGGGGCCCGGGGAGCTGTTTTTT.

This chain connects TRBV27 to TRBJ1-2; TRBD1 matches 7 bases. Germline V gives CDR1 MNHEY, CDR2 SMNVEV (reference sequence). This CDR3 is built from 14 residues. Unmatched junction bases numbered 7, after V lost 3 bases and J lost 6 bases. Here the CDR3 reads CASSFHRGQDGYTF. CDR3 bases: TGTGCCAGCAGTTTTCACAGGGGACAAGATGGCTACACCTTC.

V is TRBV5-6 and J is TRBJ1-2; no reliable D call. V lost 2 bases and J lost 0, with 5 bases in between. The CDR3 is 13 residues long. Per germline, CDR1 SGHDT and CDR2 YYEEEE. CDR3 in amino acids: CASSFLTNYGYTF. The DNA of the CDR3 is TGTGCCAGCAGCTTCTTAACTAACTATGGCTACACCTTC.

The chain has TRBV9 and TRBJ2-3; the D is unclear. Germline loops: CDR1 SGDLS, CDR2 YYNGEE. The CDR3 is 13 amino acids. The V end was cut by 5 bases, the J end by 0 bases, with 7 bases between. DNA for the CDR3: TGTGCCAGCAGACCCCAGAGCACAGATACGCAGTATTTT. The encoded protein is CASRPQSTDTQYF.